The 8 T cell receptor beta chains reported below all come from one sample, sequenced in a study of CD4 T cells in relation to SARS-CoV-2 and coronaviruses. Profiling relied on immunoSEQ multiplex PCR, and the TCRdb table lists in-frame clones only, not all of them. This sample has about 55,000 clones; 86% occur once, and the top ten carry 1.1% to 1.5%. CD4+ T cells from unexposed donors were obtained before the COVID-19 pandemic (2011-2018). Input material: memory CD4+ T cells from PBMCs. The receptors were sampled from a human donor in good health.

The rearrangement uses TRBV28 and TRBJ1-3; TRBD1 agrees at 8 bases. Per germline, CDR1 MDHEN and CDR2 SYDVKM. This CDR3 comprises 17 residues. J was trimmed by 3 bases and V by 6 bases; bases with no gene match: 13. The CDR3 loop is CASRLGQGYLYGNTIYF. The CDR3 DNA reads TGTGCCAGCAGACTCGGACAGGGCTATCTGTATGGAAACACCATATATTTT.

This rearrangement joins TRBV2 to TRBJ2-1; 9 positions agree with TRBD1. Germline trimming cut 4 bases from V and 8 bases from J; bases unmatched to any gene: 6. Per the germline V gene, CDR1 is SNHLY and CDR2 is FYNNEI. The CDR3 contains 14 residues. The CDR3 is CASSVDRGSHEQFF. DNA of the CDR3: TGTGCCAGCAGTGTGGACAGGGGATCCCATGAGCAGTTCTTC.

As DNA, the CDR3 is TGTGCCAGTAGTATGGAGACCGTGGTCGGTAACGGCAATCAGCCCCAGCATTTT. This codes for CASSMETVVGNGNQPQHF. The chain carries TRBV19 and TRBJ1-5, with D hard to call. Germline CDR1 and CDR2: LNHDA and SQIVND (reference sequence). Trimming shortened V by 3 bases and J by 2 bases, and 20 bases separated the two germline ends. The CDR3 covers 18 residues.

The chain links TRBV7-3 to TRBJ2-1; the D call may be TRBD1 or TRBD2 (6 bases each). CDR1 is SGHTA, CDR2 FQGTGA, per germline. Between the trimmed V and J ends, which lost 2 bases and 6 bases, there was a span of 14 bases. The CDR3 is made up of 15 amino acids. CDR3 DNA sequence: TGTGCCAGCAGCTTAGTATCAGGGGAGGTCAATGAGCAGTTCTTC. Amino acids: CASSLVSGEVNEQFF.

The V call is TRBV5-1, the J call TRBJ2-5; D ambiguous. Between the trimmed V and J ends, which lost 0 bases and 3 bases, there was a span of 12 bases. The CDR3 sequence is 15 residues long. Germline lookup yields CDR1 SGHRS and CDR2 YFSETQ. The CDR3 bases are TGCGCCAGCAGCTTGGGCCAGAATAGAAAAGAGACCCAGTACTTC. Translation: CASSLGQNRKETQYF. Full variable domain (outside the CDR3, taken from reference TRBV5-1 and TRBJ2-5): KAGVTQTPRYLIKTRGQQVTLSCSPISGHRSVSWYQQTPGQGLQFLFEYFSETQRNKGNFPGRFSGRQFSNSRSEMNVSTLELGDSALYLCASSLGQNRKETQYFGPGTRLLVL.

The rearrangement uses TRBV28 and TRBJ1-1; TRBD1 might be the D (6 bases). This CDR3 region has 14 residues. Germline CDR1 is MDHEN and CDR2 is SYDVKM. Trimming took 6 bases from V and 2 from J, leaving 13 bases between them. This CDR3 is CASRDRRKNTEAFF. CDR3 nucleotides: TGTGCCAGCAGAGACAGGAGAAAAAACACTGAAGCTTTCTTT.

The chain employs TRBV28 and TRBJ2-1, with D possibly TRBD2 on 6 matching bases. Germline assignment: CDR1 MDHEN and CDR2 SYDVKM. V was trimmed by 3 bases and J by 4 bases, leaving 13 bases between them. The CDR3 is 15 amino acids. Written as DNA, the CDR3 is TGTGCCAGCAGTTTTACGGGGGTGGTATACAATGAGCAGTTCTTC. Encoded protein: CASSFTGVVYNEQFF.

This clone was counted once. V is TRBV19 and J is TRBJ2-2; 10 bases align to TRBD2. Germline V gives CDR1 LNHDA, CDR2 SQIVND (reference sequence). This CDR3 has 17 amino acids. Trimming at V came to 3 bases and at J to 6 bases, leaving 10 bases not matched to a gene. Written as DNA, the CDR3 is TGTGCCAGTAGTATCTATTCTAGCGGGAGCGTCGCCGGGGAGCTGTTTTTT. Encoded protein: CASSIYSSGSVAGELFF.